Listed here are 16 T cell receptor beta chains from one sample, sequenced in a study of cytomegalovirus exposure and HLA in healthy donors. Primers for the PCR totalled 60 Vbeta and 13 Jbeta. Assay: immunoSEQ multiplex PCR; the TCRdb copy retains only in-frame clones and omits some. The sample contains 42,000 or so clones, roughly half of which appear only once. The sample comprised PBMCs. The receptors were sampled from a human donor in good health.

The chain links TRBV5-1 to TRBJ1-2; 7 bases match TRBD1. The germline CDR1 and CDR2 sequences are SGHRS and YFSETQ. J was trimmed by 4 bases and V by 4 bases; bases with no gene match: 10. CDR3 length equals 15 residues. CDR3 in amino acids: CASSPTPGTAYGYTF. The CDR3 nucleotides are TGCGCCAGCAGCCCAACTCCCGGGACAGCCTATGGCTACACCTTC.

The chain is built from TRBV27 and TRBJ1-4; 11 bases agree with TRBD1. The CDR3 contains 13 residues. V was clipped by 8 bases and J by 8 bases; unmatched bases: 4. Germline values: CDR1 MNHEY, CDR2 SMNVEV (reference sequence). The CDR3 sequence is CASRGQGVEKLFF. The CDR3 nucleotides are TGTGCCAGCCGGGGACAGGGGGTCGAAAAACTGTTTTTT.

This clone was seen more than once but under ten times. The genes are TRBV11-2 and TRBJ2-7, with TRBD1 matching over 7 bases. The CDR3 consists of 15 residues. CDR1 is SGHAT, CDR2 FQNNGV, per germline. Germline trimming cut 5 bases from V and 2 bases from J; bases unmatched to any gene: 9. As DNA, the CDR3 is TGTGCCAGCAGCCACTACAGGGGCCAAGCCTACGAGCAGTACTTC. This sequence encodes CASSHYRGQAYEQYF. The full variable domain, in which reference TRBV11-2 and TRBJ2-7 provide the parts outside the CDR3, is EAGVAQSPRYKIIEKRQSVAFWCNPISGHATLYWYQQILGQGPKLLIQFQNNGVVDDSQLPKDRFSAERLKGVDSTLKIQPAKLEDSAVYLCASSHYRGQAYEQYFGPGTRLTVT.

CDR3 region: CASSQDPARGGETQYF. As DNA, the CDR3 is TGTGCCAGCAGCCAAGACCCCGCGCGGGGAGGAGAGACCCAGTACTTC. The chain links TRBV14 to TRBJ2-5; a weak D match, TRBD2 (6 bases). The ends were cut back, 0 bases at V and 4 bases at J, with 15 bases in the middle. The CDR3 totals 16 residues. The V gene's germline CDR1 is SGHDN and CDR2 FVKESK.

This clone was counted only a few times. The chain carries TRBV7-9 and TRBJ2-1; 10 bases agree with TRBD2. With 3 bases clipped from V and 10 bases from J, the junction kept 6 bases outside the gene matches. Germline CDR1 is SEHNR and CDR2 is FQNEAQ (reference sequence). The CDR3 has 14 amino acids. The CDR3 spells CASSFKTSGEEQFF. The CDR3 coding sequence is TGTGCCAGCAGCTTCAAAACTAGCGGGGAGGAGCAGTTCTTC.

V is TRBV7-2 and J is TRBJ1-5; 8 bases match TRBD1. Germline V CDR1 and CDR2: SGHTA, FQGNSA. Unmatched junction bases numbered 6, after V lost 3 bases and J lost 8 bases. This CDR3 comprises 14 residues. The CDR3 region is CASSLTGDSKPQHF. The CDR3 DNA follows: TGTGCCAGCAGCTTGACAGGGGATTCAAAGCCCCAGCATTTT. The entire variable domain, with the rest obtained from reference TRBV7-2 and TRBJ1-5, is as follows: GAGVSQSPSNKVTEKGKDVELRCDPISGHTALYWYRQSLGQGLEFLIYFQGNSAPDKSGLPSDRFSAERTGGSVSTLTIQRTQQEDSAVYLCASSLTGDSKPQHFGDGTRLSIL.

The chain couples TRBV19 to TRBJ2-2, with TRBD2 matching 14 bases. The CDR3 is 19 residues long. Looked up from germline, CDR1 is LNHDA and CDR2 is SQIVND (reference sequence). The J segment lost 2 bases and the V segment lost 4 bases, leaving 9 bases of the junction unmatched. The CDR3 DNA reads as TGTGCCAGTAGTAAACAGGGACTAGCGGGAGCATTTAACACCGGGGAGCTGTTTTTT. Its protein product is CASSKQGLAGAFNTGELFF.

Only a few counts were recorded for this clone. The chain links TRBV7-9 to TRBJ2-6, with D unclear. This CDR3 comprises 18 residues. Germline V CDR1 and CDR2: SEHNR, FQNEAQ (reference sequence). The ends were cut back, 1 base at V and 0 bases at J, with 13 bases in the middle. This CDR3 reads CASSLVLGGPSGANVLTF. The CDR3 DNA follows: TGTGCCAGCAGCTTAGTGCTAGGCGGTCCCTCTGGGGCCAACGTCCTGACTTTC.

This clone was counted at least ten times. The chain links TRBV18 to TRBJ2-5, with a possible D match to TRBD1 (6 bases). The germline V and J ends were trimmed by 3 bases and 10 bases, with 9 bases remaining between them. The CDR3 sequence is 11 residues long. CDR1 and CDR2 from the germline V gene are KGHSH and LQKENI. Here the CDR3 DNA reads TGTGCCAGCTCACCGGACAGCATCCAGTACTTC. Amino acid sequence: CASSPDSIQYF.

The rearrangement uses TRBV5-1 and TRBJ2-1; 8 positions match TRBD1. The V segment lost 0 bases and the J segment 6 bases; nucleotides outside the gene matches: 5. Germline V gene lookup returns CDR1 SGHRS and CDR2 YFSETQ. CDR3 length: 15 residues. CDR3 coding DNA: TGCGCCAGCAGCTTGGTACAGGGGGTTGGCAATGAGCAGTTCTTC. Protein: CASSLVQGVGNEQFF. The full variable domain, its missing parts supplied by reference TRBV5-1 and TRBJ2-1, is KAGVTQTPRYLIKTRGQQVTLSCSPISGHRSVSWYQQTPGQGLQFLFEYFSETQRNKGNFPGRFSGRQFSNSRSEMNVSTLELGDSALYLCASSLVQGVGNEQFFGPGTRLTVL.

The chain carries TRBV7-9 and TRBJ1-5; D call uncertain. Trimming pared 1 base from V and 6 bases from J, leaving 7 bases between. The CDR3 is 13 residues long. Germline-derived CDR1 and CDR2 are SEHNR and FQNEAQ (reference sequence). The CDR3 DNA is TGTGCCAGCAGCTTAGGCGGGATTCAGCCCCAGCATTTT. Translated, it gives CASSLGGIQPQHF.

This clone occurred a few times. V and J are TRBV7-2 and TRBJ1-1; the D is unclear. In germline, CDR1 is SGHTA, CDR2 FQGNSA. The CDR3 loop spans 14 amino acids. V was pared by 2 bases and J by 0 bases, with 7 bases between. The CDR3 DNA reads as TGTGCCAGCAGCTTACCAGGCATGAACACTGAAGCTTTCTTT. Translating gives CASSLPGMNTEAFF.

The rearrangement joins TRBV5-5 to TRBJ1-4; 7 bases are shared with TRBD1. The V and J ends lost 5 bases and 8 bases, in that order; junction bases with no gene match: 9. Germline CDR1 SGHKS, CDR2 YYEKEE (reference sequence). The CDR3 runs to 14 residues. The CDR3 DNA reads TGTGCCAGCAGATCCGACAGGGAGCGGGAAAAACTGTTTTTT. This codes for CASRSDREREKLFF. The complete variable domain, with remaining parts taken from reference TRBV5-5 and TRBJ1-4, reads DAGVTQSPTHLIKTRGQQVTLRCSPISGHKSVSWYQQVLGQGPQFIFQYYEKEERGRGNFPDRFSARQFPNYSSELNVNALLLGDSALYLCASRSDREREKLFFGSGTQLSVL.

This clone was seen a single time. V usage is TRBV29-1 and J usage is TRBJ1-1; D remains ambiguous. The CDR3 has 13 amino acids. CDR1 is SQVTM and CDR2 is ANQGSEA in the germline V gene. The ends were cut back, 4 bases at V and 0 bases at J, with 9 bases in the middle. The CDR3 here is CSVASRMNTEAFF. In DNA, the CDR3 is TGCAGCGTTGCGTCCAGGATGAACACTGAAGCTTTCTTT.

The chain's CDR3 is CASSLGAGFQGELFF. The CDR3 region has the DNA TGTGCCAGCAGCTTAGGGGCAGGTTTTCAGGGGGAGCTGTTTTTT. This rearrangement joins TRBV11-2 to TRBJ2-2; D call uncertain. Germline CDR1 and CDR2: SGHAT and FQNNGV. CDR3 length: 15 amino acids. Trimming cost V 1 base and J 8 bases, with 14 bases left between them.

The rearrangement links TRBV7-9 to TRBJ1-4; possibly TRBD1 for D (6 bases). The V end was cut by 2 bases, the J end by 0 bases, with 16 bases between. Germline V gene data show CDR1 as SEHNR and CDR2 as FQNEAQ (reference sequence). This CDR3 region has 18 residues. CDR3 bases: TGTGCCAGCAGCTTATTAGGTTCCCAGGGGACAACTAATGAAAAACTGTTTTTT. It is translated as CASSLLGSQGTTNEKLFF. Filled out from reference TRBV7-9 and TRBJ1-4, the complete variable domain reads DTGVSQNPRHKITKRGQNVTFRCDPISEHNRLYWYRQTLGQGPEFLTYFQNEAQLEKSRLLSDRFSAERPKGSFSTLEIQRTEQGDSAMYLCASSLLGSQGTTNEKLFFGSGTQLSVL.